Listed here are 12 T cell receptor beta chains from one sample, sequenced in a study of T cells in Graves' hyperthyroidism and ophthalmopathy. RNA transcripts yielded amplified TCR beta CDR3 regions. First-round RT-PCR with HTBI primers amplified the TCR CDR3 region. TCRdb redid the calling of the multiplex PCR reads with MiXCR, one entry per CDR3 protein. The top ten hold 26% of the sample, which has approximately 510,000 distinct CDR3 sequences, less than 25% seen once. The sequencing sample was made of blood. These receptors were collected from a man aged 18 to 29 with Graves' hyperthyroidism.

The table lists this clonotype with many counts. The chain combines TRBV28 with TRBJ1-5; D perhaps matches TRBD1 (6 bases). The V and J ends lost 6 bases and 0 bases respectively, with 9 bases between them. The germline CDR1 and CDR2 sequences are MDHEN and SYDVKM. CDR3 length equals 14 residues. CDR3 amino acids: CASRPRGSNQPQHF. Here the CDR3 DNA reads TGTGCCAGCAGGCCCAGGGGTAGCAATCAGCCCCAGCATTTT.

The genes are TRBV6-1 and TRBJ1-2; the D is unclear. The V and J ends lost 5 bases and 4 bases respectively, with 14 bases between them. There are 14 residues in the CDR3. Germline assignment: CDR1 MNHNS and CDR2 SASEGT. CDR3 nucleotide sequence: TGTGCCAGCAGTAGAGACGGGGAGGTCTATGGCTACACCTTC. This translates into CASSRDGEVYGYTF.

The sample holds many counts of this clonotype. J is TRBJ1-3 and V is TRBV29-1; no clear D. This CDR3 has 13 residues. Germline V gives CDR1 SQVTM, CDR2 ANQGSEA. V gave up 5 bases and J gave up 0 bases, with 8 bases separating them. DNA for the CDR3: TGCAGCGTTTCGACCTACTCTGGAAACACCATATATTTT. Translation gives CSVSTYSGNTIYF.

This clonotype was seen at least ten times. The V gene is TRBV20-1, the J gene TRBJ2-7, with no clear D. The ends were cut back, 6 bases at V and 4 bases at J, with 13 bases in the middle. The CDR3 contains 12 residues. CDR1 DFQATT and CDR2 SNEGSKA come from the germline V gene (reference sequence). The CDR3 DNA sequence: TGCAGTGCGCCGAGGCAGGCGTACGAGCAGTACTTC. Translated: CSAPRQAYEQYF.

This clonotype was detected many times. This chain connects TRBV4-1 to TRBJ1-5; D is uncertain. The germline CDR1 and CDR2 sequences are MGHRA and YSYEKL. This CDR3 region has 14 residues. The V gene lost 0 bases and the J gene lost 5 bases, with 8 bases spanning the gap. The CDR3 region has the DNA TGCGCCAGCAGCCAAGAGACAACAGATCAGCCCCAGCATTTT. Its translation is CASSQETTDQPQHF.

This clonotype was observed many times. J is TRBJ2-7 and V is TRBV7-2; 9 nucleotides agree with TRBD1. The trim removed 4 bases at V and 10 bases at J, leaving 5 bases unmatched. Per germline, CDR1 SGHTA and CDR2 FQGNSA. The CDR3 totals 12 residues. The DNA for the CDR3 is TGTGCCAGCAGCTGGACAGGGGTGGAACAGTACTTC. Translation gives CASSWTGVEQYF.

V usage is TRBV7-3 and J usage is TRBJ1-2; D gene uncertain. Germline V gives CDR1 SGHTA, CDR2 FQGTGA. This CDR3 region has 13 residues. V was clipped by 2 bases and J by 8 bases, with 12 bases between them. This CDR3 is CASSLYRGEGYTF. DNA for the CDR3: TGTGCCAGCAGCTTATATCGAGGTGAAGGCTACACCTTC. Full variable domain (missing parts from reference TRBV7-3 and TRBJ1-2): GAGVSQTPSNKVTEKGKYVELRCDPISGHTALYWYRQSLGQGPEFLIYFQGTGAADDSGLPNDRFFAVRPEGSVSTLKIQRTERGDSAVYLCASSLYRGEGYTFGSGTRLTVV.

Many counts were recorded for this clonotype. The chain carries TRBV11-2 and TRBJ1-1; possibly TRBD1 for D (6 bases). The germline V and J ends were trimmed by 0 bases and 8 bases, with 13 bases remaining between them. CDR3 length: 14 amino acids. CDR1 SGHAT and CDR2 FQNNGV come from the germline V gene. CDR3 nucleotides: TGTGCCAGCAGCTTAGAATTTGGGGGCGCGGAAGCTTTCTTT. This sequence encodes CASSLEFGGAEAFF.

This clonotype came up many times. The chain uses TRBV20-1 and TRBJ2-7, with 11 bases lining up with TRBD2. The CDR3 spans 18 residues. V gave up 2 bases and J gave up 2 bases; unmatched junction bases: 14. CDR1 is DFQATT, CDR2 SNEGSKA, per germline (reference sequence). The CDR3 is CSARSRELAGGRTYEQYF. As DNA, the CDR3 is TGCAGTGCTAGATCTCGGGAGCTAGCGGGGGGCCGGACCTACGAGCAGTACTTC.

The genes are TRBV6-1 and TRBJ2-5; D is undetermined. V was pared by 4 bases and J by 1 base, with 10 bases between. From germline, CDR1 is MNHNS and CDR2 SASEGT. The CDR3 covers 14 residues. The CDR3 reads CASSGRRLQETQYF. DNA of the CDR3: TGTGCCAGCAGTGGTAGACGGCTCCAAGAGACCCAGTACTTC.

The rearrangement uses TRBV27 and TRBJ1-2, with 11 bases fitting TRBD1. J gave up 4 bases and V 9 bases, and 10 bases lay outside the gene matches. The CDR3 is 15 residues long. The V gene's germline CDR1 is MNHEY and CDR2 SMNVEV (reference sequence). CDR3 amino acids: CASQPQGQGGYGYTF. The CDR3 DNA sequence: TGTGCCAGTCAACCTCAGGGACAGGGGGGCTATGGCTACACCTTC.

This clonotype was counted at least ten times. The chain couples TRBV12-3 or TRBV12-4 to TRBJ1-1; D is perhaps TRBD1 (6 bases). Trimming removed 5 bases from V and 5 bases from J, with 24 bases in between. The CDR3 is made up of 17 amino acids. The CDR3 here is CASSPIGAGARGTEAFF. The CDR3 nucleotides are TGTGCCAGCAGTCCTATCGGGGCAGGGGCCCGCGGGACTGAAGCTTTCTTT.